This is a list of T cell receptor beta chains from one sample in a study of blood T cell repertoires in COVID-19. Profiled with immunoSEQ multiplex PCR; TCRdb holds only in-frame clones, not every one. Among roughly 100,000 clones listed, around four fifths were seen once. Sequencing used peripheral blood. The receptors originated from an older man with acute or convalescent COVID-19. The CDR3 runs from the conserved cysteine through the conserved F or W. D genes are given only for firm matches. Clone size is stated in some rows and not others, as once, few, many or a class when expanded.

v_call	j_call	d_call	clone_size	cdr3_nt	cdr3_aa
TRBV14	TRBJ1-2	NA	few	TGTGCCAGCAGTCCCGCGACAGGATACAACTATGGCTACACCTTC	CASSPATGYNYGYTF
TRBV18	TRBJ2-7	NA	NA	TGTGCCAGCTCACCACCGAGTCGGTACGAGCAGTACTTC	CASSPPSRYEQYF
TRBV3-1/TRBV3-2	TRBJ1-1	NA	few	TGTGCCAGCAGCCAACGACAGGTGAACACTGAAGCTTTCTTT	CASSQRQVNTEAFF
TRBV11-3	TRBJ2-3	TRBD1	NA	TGTGCCAGCAGCTCCGGACAGGGAACAGATACGCAGTATTTT	CASSSGQGTDTQYF
TRBV5-1	TRBJ2-2	NA	NA	TGCGCCAGCAGCTTAAGAAGCGGGAACACCGGGGAGCTGTTTTTT	CASSLRSGNTGELFF
TRBV6-5	TRBJ2-1	TRBD2	NA	TGTGCCAGCAGTTACTCGAGGTTAGCGGGTTGGAATGAGCAGTTCTTC	CASSYSRLAGWNEQFF
TRBV7-9	TRBJ1-1	TRBD1	once	TGTGCCAGCAGCATTTACAGGGGGCAGGTGAACACTGAAGCTTTCTTT	CASSIYRGQVNTEAFF
TRBV12-3/TRBV12-4	TRBJ1-2	NA	NA	TGTGCCAGCAGTCTAGGGGCGGGGGGTGGCTACACCTTC	CASSLGAGGGYTF
TRBV24-1	TRBJ2-3	NA	NA	TGTGCCACCAGTGCGGGAACAGATACGCAGTATTTT	CATSAGTDTQYF
TRBV7-3	TRBJ2-2	NA	NA	TGTGCCAGCGGCGAGCGGAGGGGGGAGCTGTTTTTT	CASGERRGELFF
TRBV18	TRBJ2-1	NA	NA	TGTGCCAGCTCACCCCAGGACTTAAACAATGAGCAGTTCTTC	CASSPQDLNNEQFF
TRBV5-8	TRBJ2-1	NA	NA	TGTGCCAGCAGCTTGGACAGGGGGGGATACAATGAGCAGTTCTTC	CASSLDRGGYNEQFF
TRBV30	TRBJ1-2	TRBD1	NA	TGTGCCTGGAGTGTACAGGGGGCCCATGGCTACACCTTC	CAWSVQGAHGYTF
TRBV29-1	TRBJ2-1	NA	NA	TGCAGCGTACCGCCGGTCACAGGGAGCTACAATGAGCAGTTCTTC	CSVPPVTGSYNEQFF
TRBV14	TRBJ2-1	TRBD1	NA	TGTGCCAGCAGCCAGTGGGGACAGGTATCCTACAATGAGCAGTTCTTC	CASSQWGQVSYNEQFF
TRBV7-2	TRBJ2-1	TRBD2	once	TGTGCCAGCAGCCCAGCCGGACTAGCGGGAGATAAAAGGAATGAGCAGTTCTTC	CASSPAGLAGDKRNEQFF
TRBV7-9	TRBJ1-4	TRBD1	NA	TGTGCCAGCAGCTTAGCGGGACAGGGCAATGAAAAACTGTTTTTT	CASSLAGQGNEKLFF
TRBV30	TRBJ2-1	TRBD2	once	TGTGCCTGGACTCTGGGAGGGAGTTTCAATGAGCAGTTCTTC	CAWTLGGSFNEQFF
TRBV28	TRBJ1-3	TRBD1	NA	TGTGCCAGCGGGACAGGGAGCTCTGGAAACACCATATATTTT	CASGTGSSGNTIYF
TRBV6-2/TRBV6-3	TRBJ2-3	NA	NA	TGTGCCAGCAGTTACCGGCTAGTCCCAGATACGCAGTATTTT	CASSYRLVPDTQYF
TRBV6-2/TRBV6-3	TRBJ1-2	NA	NA	TGTGCCAGCAGTTCAAGGGGCCCTCCCTATGGCTACACCTTC	CASSSRGPPYGYTF
TRBV4-1	TRBJ2-6	TRBD1	many	TGCGCCAGCAGCCAAGTATACAGGGGTGGGAACTGGGCCAACGTCCTGACTTTC	CASSQVYRGGNWANVLTF
TRBV6-2/TRBV6-3	TRBJ2-7	TRBD2	NA	TGTGCCAGCAGCCTAACTAGCGCGACAATCTACTACGAGCAGTACTTC	CASSLTSATIYYEQYF
TRBV6-2/TRBV6-3	TRBJ2-5	NA	once	TGTGCCAGCAGTTACCCCCAGGAGACCCAGTACTTC	CASSYPQETQYF
TRBV27	TRBJ2-6	NA	once	TGTGCCAGCAGTGACAGGACTCCTCGCGGCGGGGCCAACGTCCTGACTTTC	CASSDRTPRGGANVLTF
TRBV9	TRBJ2-1	NA	few	TGTGCCAGCAGCGTAGGGAAGTCAATAGCGAGAGGGCATGAGCAGTTCTTC	CASSVGKSIARGHEQFF
TRBV11-1	TRBJ2-7	NA	NA	TGTGCCAGCAGCCCCCAACAGGGCGTTGGGTACGAGCAGTACTTC	CASSPQQGVGYEQYF
TRBV28	TRBJ1-6	NA	NA	TGTGCCAGCACCCCTACCCATAATTCACCCCTCCACTTT	CASTPTHNSPLHF
TRBV19	TRBJ2-2	NA	NA	TGTGCCAGTAAAATACTGGGACATCGAGCAGCAGTGAACCCCGGGGAGCTGTTTTTT	CASKILGHRAAVNPGELFF
TRBV7-9	TRBJ2-2	NA	NA	TGTGCCAGCAGCTCATACAGGGGACTCATAACCACCGGGGAGCTGTTTTTT	CASSSYRGLITTGELFF
TRBV6-5	TRBJ1-2	NA	NA	TGTGCCAGCAGTTTAGGGGGGGTCAGCTATGGCTACACCTTC	CASSLGGVSYGYTF
TRBV14	TRBJ1-6	NA	NA	TGTGCCAGCAGCCAAGTAAGGGGGGGTAATTCACCCCTCCACTTT	CASSQVRGGNSPLHF
TRBV6-2/TRBV6-3	TRBJ2-1	TRBD2	NA	TGTGCCAGCAGTCCCGACCGGGAGACTAGCGGAAGCAATGAGCAGTTCTTC	CASSPDRETSGSNEQFF
TRBV2	TRBJ2-4	TRBD1	NA	TGTGCCAGCAGTGAGGGACAGGGGGTGGTCAAAAACATTCAGTACTTC	CASSEGQGVVKNIQYF